This TCR beta chain was captured by sequencing in a study of T cell repertoires in aging, cancer and after chemotherapy. Multiplex touch-down PCR with TRB-A/B primers amplified rearranged V-D-J TRB sequences. TCRdb reprocessed the multiplex PCR reads with MiXCR, giving one entry per CDR3 protein. The sample contains around 13,000 distinct CDR3 sequences, less than 25% of which appear only once. The template was genomic DNA from peripheral blood, not RNA. The CDR3 has 13 residues. The germline CDR1 and CDR2 sequences are SEHNR and FQNEAQ (reference sequence). About this clonotype: A much larger clone lies one base from this, so it may be a read error.

The source is a human donor in good health. Sequences were obtained from blood. This chain joins TRBV7-9 and TRBJ1-2; unclear D gene. In DNA form, the CDR3 reads TGTGGCAGCAGCTCCTCCCACTTGTATGGCTACACCTTC. This codes for CGSSSSHLYGYTF.